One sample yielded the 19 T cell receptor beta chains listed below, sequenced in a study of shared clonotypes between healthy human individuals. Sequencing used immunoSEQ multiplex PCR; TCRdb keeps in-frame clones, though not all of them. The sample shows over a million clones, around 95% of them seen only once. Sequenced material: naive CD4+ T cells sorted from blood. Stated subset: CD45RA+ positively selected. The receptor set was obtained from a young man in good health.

CDR3 sequence (DNA): TGTGCCAGCAGCTTATCCCAGGGGGAGCTGTTTTTT. This gives the protein CASSLSQGELFF. The genes are TRBV7-3 and TRBJ2-2; D gene uncertain. This CDR3 comprises 12 residues. CDR1 is SGHTA and CDR2 is FQGTGA in the germline V gene. Trimming shortened V by 2 bases and J by 8 bases, and 6 bases separated the two germline ends.

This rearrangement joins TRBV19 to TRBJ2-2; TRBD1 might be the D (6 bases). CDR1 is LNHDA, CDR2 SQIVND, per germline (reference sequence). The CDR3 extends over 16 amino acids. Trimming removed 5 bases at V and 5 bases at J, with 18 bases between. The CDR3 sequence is CASSGKQGLITGELFF. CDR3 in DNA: TGTGCCAGTAGTGGAAAACAGGGATTAATAACCGGGGAGCTGTTTTTT.

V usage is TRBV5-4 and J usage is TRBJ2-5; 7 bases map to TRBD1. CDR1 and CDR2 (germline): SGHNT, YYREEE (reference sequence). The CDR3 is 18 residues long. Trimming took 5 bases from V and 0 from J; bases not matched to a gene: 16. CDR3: CASRSGTALGSNQETQYF. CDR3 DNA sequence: TGTGCCAGCAGATCTGGGACAGCCTTAGGATCTAACCAAGAGACCCAGTACTTC.

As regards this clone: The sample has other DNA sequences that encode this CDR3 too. The CDR3 spells CASSQTGYEQYF. In nucleotides, the CDR3 is TGCGCCAGCAGCCAGACGGGATACGAGCAGTACTTC. The V and J genes are TRBV5-1 and TRBJ2-7, with TRBD2 as a possible D gene (5 bases). In germline, CDR1 is SGHRS, CDR2 YFSETQ. The CDR3 runs 12 residues. Trimming removed 4 bases from V and 4 bases from J, with 9 bases in between. The full variable domain, in which reference TRBV5-1 and TRBJ2-7 provide the parts outside the CDR3, is KAGVTQTPRYLIKTRGQQVTLSCSPISGHRSVSWYQQTPGQGLQFLFEYFSETQRNKGNFPGRFSGRQFSNSRSEMNVSTLELGDSALYLCASSQTGYEQYFGPGTRLTVT.

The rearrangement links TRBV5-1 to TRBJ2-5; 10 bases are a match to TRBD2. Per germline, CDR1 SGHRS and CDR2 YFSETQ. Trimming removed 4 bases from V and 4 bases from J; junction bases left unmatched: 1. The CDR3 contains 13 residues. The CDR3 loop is CASSASGRETQYF. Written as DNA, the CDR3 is TGCGCCAGCAGCGCTAGCGGGAGAGAGACCCAGTACTTC. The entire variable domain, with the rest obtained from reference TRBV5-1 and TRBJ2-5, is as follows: KAGVTQTPRYLIKTRGQQVTLSCSPISGHRSVSWYQQTPGQGLQFLFEYFSETQRNKGNFPGRFSGRQFSNSRSEMNVSTLELGDSALYLCASSASGRETQYFGPGTRLLVL.

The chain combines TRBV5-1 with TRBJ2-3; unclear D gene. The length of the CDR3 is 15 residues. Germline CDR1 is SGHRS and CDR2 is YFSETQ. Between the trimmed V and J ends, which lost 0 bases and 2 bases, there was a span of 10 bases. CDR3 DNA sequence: TGCGCCAGCAGCTTGGCCCGCGGCTTCACAGATACGCAGTATTTT. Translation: CASSLARGFTDTQYF.

DNA for the CDR3: TGTGCCAGCAGCCTCGCGGGGGAGCCTGAGCAGTTCTTC. Translation gives CASSLAGEPEQFF. The chain links TRBV6-5 to TRBJ2-1; 7 bases fit TRBD2. The germline V gene has CDR1 MNHEY and CDR2 SVGAGI. V was clipped by 6 bases and J by 9 bases; unmatched bases: 8. The CDR3 runs to 13 residues.

The CDR3 loop is CASSPMTSGASTTQYF. The CDR3 coding sequence is TGCGCCAGCAGCCCCATGACTAGCGGGGCTTCTACTACGCAGTATTTT. The genes are TRBV5-1 and TRBJ2-3; 11 nucleotides match TRBD2. The CDR3 length is 16 residues. Germline CDR1 SGHRS, CDR2 YFSETQ. J lost 8 bases, V lost 4 bases, and 12 bases had no gene match. The full variable domain, its missing parts supplied by reference TRBV5-1 and TRBJ2-3, is KAGVTQTPRYLIKTRGQQVTLSCSPISGHRSVSWYQQTPGQGLQFLFEYFSETQRNKGNFPGRFSGRQFSNSRSEMNVSTLELGDSALYLCASSPMTSGASTTQYFGPGTRLTVL.

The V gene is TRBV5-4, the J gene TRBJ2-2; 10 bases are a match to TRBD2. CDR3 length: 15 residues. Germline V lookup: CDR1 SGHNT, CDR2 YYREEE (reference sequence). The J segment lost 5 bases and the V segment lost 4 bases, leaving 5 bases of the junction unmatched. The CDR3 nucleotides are TGTGCCAGCAGCCCCGCTAGCGGGAGTACCGGGGAGCTGTTTTTT. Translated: CASSPASGSTGELFF.

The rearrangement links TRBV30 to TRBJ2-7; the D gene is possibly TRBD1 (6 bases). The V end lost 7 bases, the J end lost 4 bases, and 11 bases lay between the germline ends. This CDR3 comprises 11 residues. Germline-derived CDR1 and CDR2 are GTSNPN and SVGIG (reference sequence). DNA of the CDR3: TGTGCCTTGACAGGTGCTTACGAGCAGTACTTC. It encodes CALTGAYEQYF.

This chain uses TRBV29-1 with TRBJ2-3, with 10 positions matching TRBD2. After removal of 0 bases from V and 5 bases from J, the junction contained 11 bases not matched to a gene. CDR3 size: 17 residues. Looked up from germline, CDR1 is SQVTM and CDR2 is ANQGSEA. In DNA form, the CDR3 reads TGCAGCGTTGAAGATCTCGGTCTAGCGGGAGTTTTAGATACGCAGTATTTT. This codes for CSVEDLGLAGVLDTQYF.

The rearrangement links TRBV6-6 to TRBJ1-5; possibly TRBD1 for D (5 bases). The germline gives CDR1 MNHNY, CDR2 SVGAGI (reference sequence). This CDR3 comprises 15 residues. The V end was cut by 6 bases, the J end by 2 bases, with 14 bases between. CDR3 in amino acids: CASRSQGTRNQPQHF. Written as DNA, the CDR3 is TGTGCCAGCAGATCTCAGGGAACCCGCAATCAGCCCCAGCATTTT.

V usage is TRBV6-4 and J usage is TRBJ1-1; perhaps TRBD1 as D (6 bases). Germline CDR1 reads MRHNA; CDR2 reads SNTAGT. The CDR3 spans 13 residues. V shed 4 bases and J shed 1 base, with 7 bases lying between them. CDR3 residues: CASSGTANTEAFF. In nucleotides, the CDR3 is TGTGCCAGCAGTGGGACAGCGAACACTGAAGCTTTCTTT.

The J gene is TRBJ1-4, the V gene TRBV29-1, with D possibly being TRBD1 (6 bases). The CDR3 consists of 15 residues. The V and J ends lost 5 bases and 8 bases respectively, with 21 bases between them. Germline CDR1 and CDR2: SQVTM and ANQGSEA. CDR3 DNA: TGCAGCGTTCGATGGCGATCAGGGGAGGGGGAAAAACTGTTTTTT. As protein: CSVRWRSGEGEKLFF.

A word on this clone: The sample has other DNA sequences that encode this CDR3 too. CDR3 region: CASSLGDRGSYNEQFF. The CDR3 nucleotides read TGTGCCAGCAGCTTAGGAGATCGAGGTAGCTACAATGAGCAGTTCTTC. The rearrangement links TRBV7-9 to TRBJ2-1; D uncertain. Per germline, CDR1 SEHNR and CDR2 FQNEAQ (reference sequence). Deletions cut 1 base from V and 3 bases from J, with 13 bases between. The CDR3 runs 16 residues. Using reference TRBV7-9 and TRBJ2-1 for the parts outside the CDR3, the full variable domain is DTGVSQNPRHKITKRGQNVTFRCDPISEHNRLYWYRQTLGQGPEFLTYFQNEAQLEKSRLLSDRFSAERPKGSFSTLEIQRTEQGDSAMYLCASSLGDRGSYNEQFFGPGTRLTVL.

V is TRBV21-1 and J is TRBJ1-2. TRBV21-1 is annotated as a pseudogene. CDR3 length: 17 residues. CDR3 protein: CASSTGATGRPYYGYTF. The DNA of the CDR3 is TGTGCCAGCAGCACGGGGGCTACAGGGCGTCCTTACTATGGCTACACCTTC.

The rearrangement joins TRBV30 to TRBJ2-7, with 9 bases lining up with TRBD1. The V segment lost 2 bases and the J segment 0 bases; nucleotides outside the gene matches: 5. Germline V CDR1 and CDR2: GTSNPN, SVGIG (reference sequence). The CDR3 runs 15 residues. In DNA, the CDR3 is TGTGCCTGGAGTCGGGACAGGGCGTACTCCTACGAGCAGTACTTC. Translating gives CAWSRDRAYSYEQYF. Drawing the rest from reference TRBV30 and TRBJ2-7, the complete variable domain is SQTIHQWPATLVQPVGSPLSLECTVEGTSNPNLYWYRQAAGRGLQLLFYSVGIGQISSEVPQNLSASRPQDRQFILSSKKLLLSDSGFYLCAWSRDRAYSYEQYFGPGTRLTVT.

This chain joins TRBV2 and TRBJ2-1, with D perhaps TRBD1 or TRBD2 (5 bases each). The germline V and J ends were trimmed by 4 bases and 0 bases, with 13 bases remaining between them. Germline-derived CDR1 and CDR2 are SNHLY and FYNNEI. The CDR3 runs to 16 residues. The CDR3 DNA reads TGTGCCAGCAGTGGAGGATGGGGGAGCTCCTACAATGAGCAGTTCTTC. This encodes CASSGGWGSSYNEQFF.

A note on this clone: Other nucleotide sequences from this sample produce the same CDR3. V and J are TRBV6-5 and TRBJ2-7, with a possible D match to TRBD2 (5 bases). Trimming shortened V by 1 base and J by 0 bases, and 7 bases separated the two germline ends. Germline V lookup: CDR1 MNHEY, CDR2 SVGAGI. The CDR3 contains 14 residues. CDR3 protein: CASSYFGGSYEQYF. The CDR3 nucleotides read TGTGCCAGCAGTTACTTCGGAGGCTCCTACGAGCAGTACTTC.